The 25 T cell receptor beta chains below were found in one sample sequenced in a study of early T cells in non-severe SARS-CoV-2 infection. In TCRdb, the 5' RACE reads were re-called with MiXCR into one record per CDR3 protein. The data show tens of thousands of distinct CDR3 sequences, with around 6% seen just once and about 4.2% held by the top ten. The sequencing here drew on whole blood, taken at baseline. The receptors shown here come from an adult who was a healthcare worker with PCR-confirmed SARS-CoV-2 infection or an uninfected control (not recorded which).

This clonotype has at least ten counts. This chain joins TRBV10-3 and TRBJ2-7, with 9 positions matching TRBD1. The CDR3 consists of 15 residues. V lost 11 bases to trimming and J lost 7 bases; unmatched junction nucleotides: 18. Germline V lookup: CDR1 ENHRY, CDR2 SYGVKD. The DNA for the CDR3 is TGTGCCCTAGCCGCGGAGACAGGGGGATTGGGAGAGCAGTACTTC. It specifies CALAAETGGLGEQYF.

Only a few counts were recorded for this clonotype. The V gene is TRBV18, the J gene TRBJ1-1; D gene uncertain. The ends were cut back, 1 base at V and 1 base at J, with 10 bases in the middle. Germline V CDR1 and CDR2: KGHSH, LQKENI. This CDR3 contains 15 residues. The CDR3 loop reads CASSPLGGENTEAFF. The DNA of the CDR3 is TGTGCCAGCTCACCACTGGGTGGGGAGAACACTGAAGCTTTCTTT.

At least ten counts were recorded for this clonotype. The chain links TRBV6-5 to TRBJ2-1, with TRBD2 matching 7 bases. CDR3 size: 15 residues. The germline V gene has CDR1 MNHEY and CDR2 SVGAGI. The junction had 10 bases not matched to a gene; V was cut back by 3 bases and J by 8 bases. The DNA of the CDR3 is TGTGCCAGCAGTTATCAGCGGGGCCTCGGGTATGAGCAGTTCTTC. It translates to CASSYQRGLGYEQFF.

The chain employs TRBV7-3 and TRBJ2-3, with TRBD2 identical over 8 bases. The germline gives CDR1 SGHTA, CDR2 FQGTGA. CDR3 length: 15 residues. V lost 4 bases, J lost 5 bases, and 8 bases stayed unmatched. The CDR3 DNA sequence: TGTGCCAGCAGCTGGGGAGCGGGGGCGGGAGATACGCAGTATTTT. Amino acid sequence: CASSWGAGAGDTQYF.

This clonotype was seen many times. The genes are TRBV6-4 and TRBJ1-2; the D is unclear. Trimming shortened V by 4 bases and J by 4 bases, and 16 bases separated the two germline ends. This CDR3 has 15 amino acids. CDR1 and CDR2 from the germline V gene are MRHNA and SNTAGT. CDR3: CASSVDSLALYGYTF. The CDR3 nucleotides read TGTGCCAGCAGTGTGGACTCTCTGGCCCTCTATGGCTACACCTTC.

This clonotype appeared a few times. The V call is TRBV2, the J call TRBJ1-5; D call uncertain. Per the germline V gene, CDR1 is SNHLY and CDR2 is FYNNEI. V lost 1 base, J lost 4 bases, and 8 bases lay in between. The CDR3 loop spans 14 amino acids. This chain's CDR3 is CASSEVYPNQPQHF. CDR3 in DNA: TGTGCCAGCAGTGAAGTTTACCCTAATCAGCCCCAGCATTTT.

This clonotype was picked up many times. The chain couples TRBV12-3 or TRBV12-4 to TRBJ2-3; 9 bases line up with TRBD2. This CDR3 region has 19 residues. V trimming: 3 bases; J trimming: 6 bases; junction bases outside the gene matches: 19. CDR3 DNA sequence: TGTGCCAGCAGTTTTATATTGGTAGCGGGGGTTAAGGTCGCGGATACGCAGTATTTT. This encodes CASSFILVAGVKVADTQYF.

The genes are TRBV5-4 and TRBJ1-2, with 7 bases that match TRBD1. There are 16 residues in the CDR3. The V segment lost 4 bases and the J segment 2 bases; nucleotides outside the gene matches: 11. Germline loops: CDR1 SGHNT, CDR2 YYREEE (reference sequence). The CDR3 is CASSQQRVTGNYGYTF. CDR3 nucleotide sequence: TGTGCCAGCAGCCAACAGCGGGTGACAGGGAACTATGGCTACACCTTC.

Many counts were recorded for this clonotype. V is TRBV3-1 and J is TRBJ1-1; TRBD1 aligns across 7 bases. The ends lost 3 bases at V and 7 bases at J; junction bases unmatched: 17. CDR3 length: 17 residues. The germline gives CDR1 LGHDT, CDR2 YNNKEL (reference sequence). As DNA, the CDR3 is TGTGCCAGCAGCCAGCTAAGCCCGCAAGGGGGCGAGGATGAAGCTTTCTTT. Amino acids: CASSQLSPQGGEDEAFF. The whole variable domain, filled in from reference TRBV3-1 and TRBJ1-1, reads DTAVSQTPKYLVTQMGNDKSIKCEQNLGHDTMYWYKQDSKKFLKIMFSYNNKELIINETVPNRFSPKSPDKAHLNLHINSLELGDSAVYFCASSQLSPQGGEDEAFFGQGTRLTVV.

At least ten counts were recorded for this clonotype. The J gene is TRBJ1-2, the V gene TRBV7-9; possible D gene TRBD1, 5 bases. The CDR3 covers 13 residues. Trimming shortened V by 5 bases and J by 2 bases, and 9 bases separated the two germline ends. CDR1 SEHNR and CDR2 FQNEAQ come from the germline V gene (reference sequence). In nucleotides, the CDR3 is TGTGCCAGCAGCCGACAGCCGAACTATGGCTACACCTTC. It translates to CASSRQPNYGYTF. The full variable domain, completed using reference TRBV7-9 and TRBJ1-2, is DTGVSQNPRHKITKRGQNVTFRCDPISEHNRLYWYRQTLGQGPEFLTYFQNEAQLEKSRLLSDRFSAERPKGSFSTLEIQRTEQGDSAMYLCASSRQPNYGYTFGSGTRLTVV.

This clonotype was seen many times. V usage is TRBV3-1 and J usage is TRBJ2-2, with D possibly TRBD2 on 6 matching bases. The ends were cut back, 7 bases at V and 5 bases at J, with 23 bases in the middle. From germline, CDR1 is LGHDT and CDR2 YNNKEL (reference sequence). The CDR3 runs to 17 residues. This chain's CDR3 is CASTPRGSGDRTGELFF. The CDR3 coding sequence is TGTGCCAGCACCCCACGTGGGTCGGGGGACCGGACCGGGGAGCTGTTTTTT.

This clonotype showed up many times. The V and J genes are TRBV2 and TRBJ2-1, with D possibly matching TRBD2 (5 bases). Germline loops: CDR1 SNHLY, CDR2 FYNNEI. Trimming took 2 bases from V and 6 from J, leaving 11 bases between them. The CDR3 extends over 14 amino acids. The CDR3 region is CASSESGRLNEQFF. CDR3 nucleotide sequence: TGTGCCAGCAGTGAAAGCGGCCGCCTCAATGAGCAGTTCTTC.

This clonotype appeared a few times. This rearrangement joins TRBV2 to TRBJ2-5, with D unclear. The CDR3 loop spans 15 amino acids. V shed 3 bases and J shed 5 bases, with 16 bases lying between them. CDR1 SNHLY and CDR2 FYNNEI come from the germline V gene. The CDR3 coding sequence is TGTGCCAGCAGTGACACCAAGTTCAGCCTGGAGACCCAGTACTTC. Protein product: CASSDTKFSLETQYF.

This clonotype was recorded many times. The chain links TRBV5-1 to TRBJ1-1, with D uncertain. V lost 1 base and J 0 bases, leaving 4 bases between the germline ends. The CDR3 loop spans 13 amino acids. The V gene's germline CDR1 is SGHRS and CDR2 YFSETQ. The CDR3 bases are TGCGCCAGCAGCTTGATGATGAACACTGAAGCTTTCTTT. It is translated as CASSLMMNTEAFF.

This clonotype has ten or more counts. CDR3 region: CASSEQGAGTEAFF. CDR3 nucleotide sequence: TGTGCCAGCAGTGAACAGGGGGCCGGGACTGAAGCTTTCTTT. The rearrangement uses TRBV6-4 and TRBJ1-1; 9 nucleotides match TRBD1. Germline CDR1 and CDR2: MRHNA and SNTAGT. With V trimmed by 3 bases and J by 5 bases, 4 bases remained unmatched. This CDR3 comprises 14 residues.

This clonotype came up many times. V usage is TRBV7-2 and J usage is TRBJ2-5, with TRBD2 matching over 13 bases. The V segment lost 7 bases and the J segment 7 bases; nucleotides outside the gene matches: 9. This CDR3 is 15 amino acids long. Germline V lookup: CDR1 SGHTA, CDR2 FQGNSA. CDR3 sequence: CASNPMGLAGRTQYF. DNA of the CDR3: TGTGCCAGCAACCCAATGGGACTAGCGGGGAGGACCCAGTACTTC.

As to this clonotype: Possible read error: a much larger clone is one base away. Here the CDR3 DNA reads TGTGCCAGCAGCCCAGCGGGAGGCGACACCGGGAAGCTGTTTTTT. Its protein is CASSPAGGDTGKLFF. The rearrangement links TRBV12-3 or TRBV12-4 to TRBJ2-2, with 9 bases aligning to TRBD2. This CDR3 spans 15 amino acids.

This clonotype was recorded at least ten times. The gene calls are TRBV6-2 or TRBV6-3 and TRBJ2-5, with 8 nucleotides matching TRBD2. The CDR3 consists of 18 residues. J lost 4 bases, V lost 2 bases, and 15 bases had no gene match. Germline CDR1 and CDR2: MNHEY and SVGEGT. The CDR3 DNA reads as TGTGCCAGCAGTTACGACCCGTCGATAGCGGGGAAAAGAGAGACCCAGTACTTC. Amino acid sequence: CASSYDPSIAGKRETQYF.

At least ten counts were recorded for this clonotype. The CDR3 reads CASSDSTGGYNEQFF. CDR3 DNA sequence: TGTGCCAGCAGTGACTCGACAGGGGGCTACAATGAGCAGTTCTTC. This chain joins TRBV6-4 and TRBJ2-1; 9 bases match TRBD1. V shed 0 bases, J shed 3 bases, and the junction held 0 bases outside the gene matches. Germline V gives CDR1 MRHNA, CDR2 SNTAGT. CDR3 length: 15 amino acids.

There are many counts of this clonotype. This chain uses TRBV10-3 with TRBJ2-2; D is ambiguous. The V end was cut by 4 bases, the J end by 5 bases, with 2 bases between. Germline loops: CDR1 ENHRY, CDR2 SYGVKD. The CDR3 is 11 amino acids. CDR3 loop: CAISGTGELFF. CDR3 sequence (DNA): TGTGCCATCAGTGGAACCGGGGAGCTGTTTTTT.

In its sample, this clonotype was seen many times. The chain joins TRBV4-1 to TRBJ2-7; D is unresolved. Germline CDR1 is MGHRA and CDR2 is YSYEKL. The CDR3 contains 11 residues. The V gene lost 2 bases and the J gene lost 10 bases, with 9 bases spanning the gap. The CDR3 DNA reads TGCGCCAGCAGCCAAATAACTTCTCAGTACTTC. Translated: CASSQITSQYF.

This clonotype occurred many times. The chain joins TRBV6-4 to TRBJ2-2, with D maybe TRBD2 (5 bases). V was pared by 5 bases and J by 5 bases, with 12 bases between. The CDR3 is 14 amino acids. The V gene's germline CDR1 is MRHNA and CDR2 SNTAGT. CDR3 sequence reads: CASSPAVETGELFF. The CDR3 region has the DNA TGTGCCAGCAGTCCAGCGGTCGAAACCGGGGAGCTGTTTTTT.

This clonotype was detected many times. The chain links TRBV18 to TRBJ2-7; maybe TRBD1 (6 bases). CDR3 size: 13 residues. Germline CDR1 and CDR2: KGHSH and LQKENI. V was pared by 3 bases and J by 9 bases, with 15 bases between. The CDR3 nucleotides are TGTGCCAGCTCACCCACACCGCAGGGGTCGCAGTACTTC. This sequence encodes CASSPTPQGSQYF.

In this sample, this clonotype turned up many times. The CDR3 spells CASSLTGRSGPTEAFF. CDR3 sequence (DNA): TGTGCCAGCAGCTTAACAGGTCGGTCGGGCCCCACTGAAGCTTTCTTT. The rearrangement uses TRBV7-2 and TRBJ1-1, with D perhaps TRBD1 (5 bases). The ends were cut back, 2 bases at V and 4 bases at J, with 17 bases in the middle. The germline V gene encodes CDR1 SGHTA and CDR2 FQGNSA. This CDR3 is 16 amino acids long.

This clonotype was detected many times. V and J are TRBV5-1 and TRBJ2-5, with D perhaps TRBD1 or TRBD2 (6 bases each). Per germline, CDR1 SGHRS and CDR2 YFSETQ. Trimming removed 4 bases from V and 3 bases from J, with 16 bases in between. The CDR3 runs 15 residues. The CDR3 nucleotides read TGCGCCAGCAGCGGGGGGCCGAGGGAGGAAGAGACCCAGTACTTC. Translation: CASSGGPREEETQYF.